Each of the 31 T cell receptor beta chains below was sequenced from the same sample in a study of graft-versus-host responses after intestinal transplantation. Assay: immunoSEQ multiplex PCR; the TCRdb copy retains only in-frame clones and omits some. This table holds roughly 80,000 clones, about nine tenths found once. These receptors lack a known antigen. The sequences come from unstimulated CD8+ T cells sorted from spleen or lymph node cells, collected before transplant. Receptors originate from a human donor who was the organ donor for an intestinal transplant.

The V call is TRBV2, the J call TRBJ1-2, with D perhaps matching TRBD1 (5 bases). This CDR3 region has 14 residues. Germline loops: CDR1 SNHLY, CDR2 FYNNEI. The germline V and J ends were trimmed by 7 bases and 4 bases, with 16 bases remaining between them. The chain's CDR3 is CASIPSGTPYGYTF. CDR3 coding DNA: TGTGCCAGCATTCCATCCGGGACCCCCTATGGCTACACCTTC. The entire variable domain, with the rest obtained from reference TRBV2 and TRBJ1-2, is as follows: EPEVTQTPSHQVTQMGQEVILRCVPISNHLYFYWYRQILGQKVEFLVSFYNNEISEKSEIFDDQFSVERPDGSNFTLKIRSTKLEDSAMYFCASIPSGTPYGYTFGSGTRLTVV.

The gene calls are TRBV29-1 and TRBJ1-2; D is unclear. V was cut by 2 bases and J by 0 bases, with 7 bases left in between. Germline CDR1 SQVTM, CDR2 ANQGSEA. The CDR3 sequence is 13 residues long. CDR3 amino acids: CSVEQETNYGYTF. The CDR3, as DNA: TGCAGCGTTGAACAGGAAACTAACTATGGCTACACCTTC.

This clone was recorded only once. The chain links TRBV27 to TRBJ1-4; D gene unclear. V dropped 9 bases and J dropped 0 bases, with 14 bases sitting between them. The CDR3 is made up of 15 amino acids. Germline CDR1 is MNHEY and CDR2 is SMNVEV (reference sequence). The CDR3 DNA follows: TGTGCCAGTCCACCCCGAGGACCAACTAATGAAAAACTGTTTTTT. Encoded protein: CASPPRGPTNEKLFF.

The V gene is TRBV29-1, the J gene TRBJ1-1; D ambiguous. This CDR3 is 11 amino acids long. From germline, CDR1 is SQVTM and CDR2 ANQGSEA. The V end was cut by 4 bases, the J end by 0 bases, with 3 bases between. The CDR3 nucleotides read TGCAGCGTTGTCATGAACACTGAAGCTTTCTTT. Protein sequence: CSVVMNTEAFF. The variable domain in full, with the rest retrieved from reference TRBV29-1 and TRBJ1-1, is SAVISQKPSRDICQRGTSLTIQCQVDSQVTMMFWYRQQPGQSLTLIATANQGSEATYESGFVIDKFPISRPNLTFSTLTVSNMSPEDSSIYLCSVVMNTEAFFGQGTRLTVV.

The chain joins TRBV7-9 to TRBJ1-1; D gene uncertain. V was shortened by 5 bases and J by 11 bases, with 9 bases between the two germline ends. The length of the CDR3 is 10 residues. Per germline, CDR1 SEHNR and CDR2 FQNEAQ (reference sequence). CDR3 loop: CASSPLGAFF. DNA for the CDR3: TGTGCCAGCAGCCCACTAGGGGCTTTCTTT. Supplemented by reference TRBV7-9 and TRBJ1-1, the full variable domain reads DTGVSQNPRHKITKRGQNVTFRCDPISEHNRLYWYRQTLGQGPEFLTYFQNEAQLEKSRLLSDRFSAERPKGSFSTLEIQRTEQGDSAMYLCASSPLGAFFGQGTRLTVV.

V usage is TRBV7-2 and J usage is TRBJ1-5; D possibly corresponds to TRBD1 (6 bases). Germline loops: CDR1 SGHTA, CDR2 FQGNSA. V was cut by 5 bases and J by 4 bases, with 21 bases left in between. The CDR3 spans 17 residues. This CDR3 is CASSQTVGRGSNQPQHF. CDR3 bases: TGTGCCAGCAGCCAGACCGTGGGTAGGGGGTCTAATCAGCCCCAGCATTTT.

V usage is TRBV5-1 and J usage is TRBJ1-1, with D hard to call. CDR1 and CDR2 from the germline V gene are SGHRS and YFSETQ. V shed 0 bases and J shed 1 base, with 10 bases lying between them. The CDR3 contains 15 residues. The CDR3 sequence: CASSLEAAPNTEAFF. The CDR3 region has the DNA TGCGCCAGCAGCTTGGAAGCAGCCCCGAACACTGAAGCTTTCTTT.

J is TRBJ2-7 and V is TRBV27, with D perhaps assigned TRBD1 or TRBD2 (5 bases each). The V gene lost 2 bases and the J gene lost 6 bases, with 17 bases spanning the gap. Per the germline V gene, CDR1 is MNHEY and CDR2 is SMNVEV (reference sequence). This CDR3 contains 15 residues. The CDR3 is CASSLGGPLLVEQYF. As DNA, the CDR3 is TGTGCCAGCAGTTTAGGGGGACCTCTCTTGGTCGAGCAGTACTTC.

The J gene is TRBJ1-1, the V gene TRBV19; no definite D call. V was pared by 3 bases and J by 12 bases, with 20 bases between. This CDR3 is 14 amino acids long. Germline CDR1 reads LNHDA; CDR2 reads SQIVND (reference sequence). The CDR3 protein is CASSMSSEWMGTFF. CDR3 DNA: TGTGCCAGTAGTATGTCTTCTGAATGGATGGGAACTTTCTTT.

V usage is TRBV9 and J usage is TRBJ1-2; D may be TRBD1 (6 bases). Germline CDR1 reads SGDLS; CDR2 reads YYNGEE. The V and J ends lost 3 bases and 5 bases respectively, with 23 bases between them. This CDR3 contains 17 residues. The CDR3 DNA reads TGTGCCAGCAGCGGGTGGGCCGCGACAGGAGAATCATATGGCTACACCTTC. Encoded protein: CASSGWAATGESYGYTF.

The sample holds a few counts of this clone. The V and J genes are TRBV19 and TRBJ1-2; the D is unclear. The CDR3 spans 12 residues. CDR1 LNHDA and CDR2 SQIVND come from the germline V gene (reference sequence). CDR3 sequence (DNA): TGTGCTACACGAACACTCCTCTATGGCTACACCTTC. Its protein is CATRTLLYGYTF. Full variable domain (remainder filled in from reference TRBV19 and TRBJ1-2): DGGITQSPKYLFRKEGQNVTLSCEQNLNHDAMYWYRQDPGQGLRLIYYSQIVNDFQKGDIAEGYSVSREKKESFPLTVTSAQKNPTAFYLCATRTLLYGYTFGSGTRLTVV.

This clone has more than one count but fewer than ten. The chain couples TRBV6-5 to TRBJ2-5; 10 bases map to TRBD2. Germline CDR1 reads MNHEY; CDR2 reads SVGAGI. V lost 7 bases and J lost 3; bases outside the gene matches: 8. The CDR3 loop spans 15 amino acids. The CDR3 sequence is CASTQVAGGKETQYF. The CDR3 DNA reads as TGTGCCAGCACCCAGGTAGCGGGGGGAAAAGAGACCCAGTACTTC.

This sequence joins TRBV27 and TRBJ1-2, with a tentative D call TRBD1 (5 bases). Germline CDR1 MNHEY, CDR2 SMNVEV (reference sequence). The CDR3 covers 15 residues. The V gene lost 0 bases and the J gene lost 2 bases, with 10 bases spanning the gap. The CDR3 sequence: CASSLSDGANYGYTF. The CDR3 DNA is TGTGCCAGCAGTTTATCTGATGGGGCAAACTATGGCTACACCTTC.

The chain has TRBV11-1 and TRBJ2-2; D is ambiguous. Deletions cut 1 base from V and 1 base from J, with 7 bases between. Germline V gene sequence: CDR1 SGHAT, CDR2 FQDESV (reference sequence). The CDR3 has 15 amino acids. The CDR3 loop reads CASSLGVLNTGELFF. The CDR3 DNA sequence: TGTGCCAGCAGCTTAGGAGTTCTGAACACCGGGGAGCTGTTTTTT.

This rearrangement joins TRBV6-6 to TRBJ2-7; no definite D call. Germline CDR1 MNHNY, CDR2 SVGAGI (reference sequence). The CDR3 covers 13 residues. V gave up 0 bases and J gave up 7 bases, with 10 bases separating them. CDR3 DNA: TGTGCCAGCAGTTACTCCATTGCCGGGGAGCAGTACTTC. Amino acids: CASSYSIAGEQYF.

V gene TRBV11-2 combines with J gene TRBJ1-2, with 9 bases matching TRBD1. The CDR3 has 16 amino acids. The germline CDR1 and CDR2 sequences are SGHAT and FQNNGV. V shed 5 bases and J 5 bases; nucleotides not matched to a gene: 12. The CDR3 sequence is CASSHSYSGTGYGYTF. DNA of the CDR3: TGTGCCAGCAGCCATTCATATTCGGGGACAGGGTATGGCTACACCTTC.

The V gene is TRBV10-2, the J gene TRBJ1-1; a possible D gene is TRBD1 (5 bases). The CDR3 spans 16 residues. Germline CDR1 WSHSY, CDR2 SAAADI. V was cut by 7 bases and J by 1 base, with 19 bases left in between. CDR3 nucleotide sequence: TGCGCCAGCACTTACCTAGCACGGGGGTGGAACACTGAAGCTTTCTTT. It yields the protein CASTYLARGWNTEAFF.

The chain employs TRBV6-5 and TRBJ2-7, with TRBD2 as a possible D gene (6 bases). This CDR3 spans 15 amino acids. V was clipped by 4 bases and J by 2 bases, with 15 bases between them. Germline V gene data show CDR1 as MNHEY and CDR2 as SVGAGI. CDR3 DNA: TGTGCCAGCAGTTCCGGGTGGAGGGGAGCCTACGAGCAGTACTTC. Amino acid sequence: CASSSGWRGAYEQYF.

The chain is built from TRBV4-2 and TRBJ2-1; TRBD2 agrees at 13 bases. The CDR3 has 19 residues. Germline CDR1 reads LGHNA; CDR2 reads YNFKEQ. With 2 bases clipped from V and 9 bases from J, the junction kept 16 bases outside the gene matches. The CDR3 is CASSQYTSTLAGGFGEQFF. In DNA, the CDR3 is TGTGCCAGCAGCCAATACACTTCTACACTAGCGGGGGGGTTCGGTGAGCAGTTCTTC.

This chain's CDR3 is CASSLIRDMGAVNTEAFF. In nucleotides, the CDR3 is TGTGCCAGCAGTTTAATTCGGGATATGGGGGCCGTGAACACTGAAGCTTTCTTT. The chain couples TRBV28 to TRBJ1-1; possibly TRBD1 for D (6 bases). The CDR3 totals 18 residues. Trimming took 2 bases from V and 0 from J, leaving 19 bases between them. Per germline, CDR1 MDHEN and CDR2 SYDVKM.

The chain employs TRBV28 and TRBJ2-2; 9 nucleotides match TRBD2. The CDR3 has 19 residues. V lost 8 bases, J lost 3 bases, and 19 bases stayed unmatched. Germline loops: CDR1 MDHEN, CDR2 SYDVKM. This CDR3 reads CASFRVGLAPPHDTGELFF. In DNA form, the CDR3 reads TGTGCCAGCTTTCGAGTGGGACTAGCCCCTCCCCACGACACCGGGGAGCTGTTTTTT.

The chain uses TRBV2 and TRBJ1-1, with D possibly being TRBD1 (6 bases). Trimming took off 10 bases at V and 10 bases at J, with 16 bases between the two ends. Germline-derived CDR1 and CDR2 are SNHLY and FYNNEI. The length of the CDR3 is 11 residues. CDR3 nucleotide sequence: TGTGCCATCCTACAGGGAGCGGGAGCTTTCTTT. Encoded protein: CAILQGAGAFF.

This clone appeared a few times. This sequence joins TRBV21-1 and TRBJ2-7; TRBD1, as called in the table, went unchecked against the DNA. TRBV21-1 constitutes a pseudogene. This CDR3 contains 13 residues. CDR3 region: CASSKGTSYEQYF. As DNA, the CDR3 is TGTGCCAGCAGCAAGGGGACATCCTACGAGCAGTACTTC.

The chain recombines TRBV9 with TRBJ2-7, with D unclear. V shed 0 bases and J shed 4 bases, with 11 bases lying between them. The CDR3 length is 14 residues. Germline assignment: CDR1 SGDLS and CDR2 YYNGEE. This CDR3 reads CASSVVDTSYEQYF. CDR3 nucleotides: TGTGCCAGCAGCGTAGTCGACACCTCGTACGAGCAGTACTTC. The variable domain in full, with the rest retrieved from reference TRBV9 and TRBJ2-7, is DSGVTQTPKHLITATGQRVTLRCSPRSGDLSVYWYQQSLDQGLQFLIQYYNGEERAKGNILERFSAQQFPDLHSELNLSSLELGDSALYFCASSVVDTSYEQYFGPGTRLTVT.

The V and J genes are TRBV11-3 and TRBJ2-2; no firm D call. Germline loops: CDR1 SGHNT, CDR2 YENEEA. The ends were cut back, 4 bases at V and 3 bases at J, with 6 bases in the middle. The CDR3 is 13 amino acids. The CDR3 spells CASSSYDTGELFF. CDR3 nucleotides: TGTGCCAGCAGCTCCTACGACACCGGGGAGCTGTTTTTT.

V usage is TRBV30 and J usage is TRBJ2-7; 11 bases are a match to TRBD1. V shed 0 bases, J shed 6 bases, and the junction held 4 bases outside the gene matches. Looked up from germline, CDR1 is GTSNPN and CDR2 is SVGIG (reference sequence). The CDR3 totals 14 residues. CDR3 sequence reads: CAWSVGQGGSEQYF. The CDR3 DNA reads as TGTGCCTGGAGTGTGGGACAGGGGGGTTCCGAGCAGTACTTC.

The chain combines TRBV10-2 with TRBJ2-2, with 10 bases matching TRBD2. J lost 4 bases, V lost 4 bases, and 6 bases had no gene match. This CDR3 is built from 16 residues. Germline values: CDR1 WSHSY, CDR2 SAAADI. CDR3 loop: CASSGAGGLATGELFF. CDR3 coding DNA: TGCGCCAGCAGTGGAGCGGGGGGGCTCGCCACCGGGGAGCTGTTTTTT.

The gene calls are TRBV30 and TRBJ1-2; D is ambiguous. The V end lost 2 bases, the J end lost 0 bases, and 7 bases lay between the germline ends. The CDR3 extends over 13 amino acids. Germline assignment: CDR1 GTSNPN and CDR2 SVGIG (reference sequence). In DNA form, the CDR3 reads TGTGCCTGGAGTTCGGTGGCTAACTATGGCTACACCTTC. Translating it yields CAWSSVANYGYTF.

CDR3 in DNA: TGCGCCAGCAGCCTCCGGGACATTGGGAACTACGAGCAGTACTTC. Translating it yields CASSLRDIGNYEQYF. The chain has TRBV4-1 and TRBJ2-7; tentative D call: TRBD1 (6 bases). The V end was cut by 4 bases, the J end by 3 bases, with 16 bases between. There are 15 residues in the CDR3. Germline values: CDR1 MGHRA, CDR2 YSYEKL.

This rearrangement joins TRBV27 to TRBJ1-5; the D is unclear. The CDR3 is made up of 13 amino acids. Trimming took off 2 bases at V and 5 bases at J, with 7 bases between the two ends. The V gene's germline CDR1 is MNHEY and CDR2 SMNVEV (reference sequence). CDR3 coding DNA: TGTGCCAGCAGTTTAGGAGCTTATCAGCCCCAGCATTTT. It specifies CASSLGAYQPQHF.

This clone was seen a handful of times. The chain joins TRBV5-6 to TRBJ1-2, with D maybe TRBD1 (5 bases). Trimming took off 6 bases at V and 6 bases at J, with 15 bases between the two ends. The CDR3 sequence is 13 residues long. CDR1 SGHDT and CDR2 YYEEEE come from the germline V gene. The CDR3 loop reads CASIRDSSDGYTF. Written as DNA, the CDR3 is TGTGCCAGCATCCGAGACAGCTCCGATGGCTACACCTTC.